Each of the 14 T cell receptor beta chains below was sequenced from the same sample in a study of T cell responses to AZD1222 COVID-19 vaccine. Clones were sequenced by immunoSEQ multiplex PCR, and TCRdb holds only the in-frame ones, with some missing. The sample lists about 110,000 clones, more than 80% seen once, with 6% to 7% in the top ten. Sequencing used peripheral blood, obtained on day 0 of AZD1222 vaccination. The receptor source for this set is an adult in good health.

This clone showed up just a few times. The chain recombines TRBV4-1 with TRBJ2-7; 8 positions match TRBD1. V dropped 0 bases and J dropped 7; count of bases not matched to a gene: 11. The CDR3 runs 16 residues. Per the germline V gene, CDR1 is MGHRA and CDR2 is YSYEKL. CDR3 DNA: TGCGCCAGCAGCCAAGATGGGGACAGGCGAGTGAGAGAGCAGTACTTC. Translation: CASSQDGDRRVREQYF.

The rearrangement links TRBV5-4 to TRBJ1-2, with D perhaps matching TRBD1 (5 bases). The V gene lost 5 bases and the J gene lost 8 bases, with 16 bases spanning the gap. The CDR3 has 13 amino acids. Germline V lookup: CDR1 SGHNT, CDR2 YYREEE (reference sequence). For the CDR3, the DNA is TGTGCCAGCAGTATAATTCAGGGAGGCGGCTACACCTTC. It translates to CASSIIQGGGYTF.

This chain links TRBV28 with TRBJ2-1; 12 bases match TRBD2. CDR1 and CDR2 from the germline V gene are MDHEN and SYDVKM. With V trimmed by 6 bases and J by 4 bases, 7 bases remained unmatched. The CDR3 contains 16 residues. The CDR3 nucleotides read TGTGCCAGCAGACGTACCGGGACTAGCGGGTACAATGAGCAGTTCTTC. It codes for CASRRTGTSGYNEQFF.

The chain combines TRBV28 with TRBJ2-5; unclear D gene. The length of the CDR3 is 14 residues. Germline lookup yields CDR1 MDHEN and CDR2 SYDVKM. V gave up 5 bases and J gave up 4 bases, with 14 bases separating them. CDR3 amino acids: CASSPPHARETQYF. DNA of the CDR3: TGTGCCAGCAGTCCTCCCCATGCCCGAGAGACCCAGTACTTC.

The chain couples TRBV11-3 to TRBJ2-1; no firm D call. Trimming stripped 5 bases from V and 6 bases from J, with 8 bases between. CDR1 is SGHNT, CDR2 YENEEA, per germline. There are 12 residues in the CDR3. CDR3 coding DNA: TGTGCCAGCAGCAGGACCCTCAATGAGCAGTTCTTC. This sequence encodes CASSRTLNEQFF.

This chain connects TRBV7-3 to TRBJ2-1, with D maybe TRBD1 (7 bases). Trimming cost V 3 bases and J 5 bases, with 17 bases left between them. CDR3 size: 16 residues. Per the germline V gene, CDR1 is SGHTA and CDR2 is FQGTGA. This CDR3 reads CASSLPGGRWDNEQFF. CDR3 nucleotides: TGTGCCAGCAGCTTGCCAGGGGGGAGATGGGACAATGAGCAGTTCTTC.

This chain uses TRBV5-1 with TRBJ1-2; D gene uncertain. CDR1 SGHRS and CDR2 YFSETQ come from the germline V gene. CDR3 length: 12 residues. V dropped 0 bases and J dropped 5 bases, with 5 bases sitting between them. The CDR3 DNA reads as TGCGCCAGCAGCTTGGATGGGTATGGCTACACCTTC. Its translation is CASSLDGYGYTF.

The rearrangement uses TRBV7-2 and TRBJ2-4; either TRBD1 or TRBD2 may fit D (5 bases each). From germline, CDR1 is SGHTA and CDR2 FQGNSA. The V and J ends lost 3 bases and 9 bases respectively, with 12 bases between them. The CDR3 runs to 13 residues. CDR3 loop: CASSLGPGGIQYF. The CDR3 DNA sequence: TGTGCCAGCAGCTTGGGGCCTGGGGGCATTCAGTACTTC.

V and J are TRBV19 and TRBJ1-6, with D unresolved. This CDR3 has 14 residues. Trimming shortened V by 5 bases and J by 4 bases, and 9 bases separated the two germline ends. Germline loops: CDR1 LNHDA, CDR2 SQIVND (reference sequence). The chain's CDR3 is CASSRREYNSPLHF. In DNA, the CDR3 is TGTGCCAGTAGTCGACGGGAATATAATTCACCCCTCCACTTT.

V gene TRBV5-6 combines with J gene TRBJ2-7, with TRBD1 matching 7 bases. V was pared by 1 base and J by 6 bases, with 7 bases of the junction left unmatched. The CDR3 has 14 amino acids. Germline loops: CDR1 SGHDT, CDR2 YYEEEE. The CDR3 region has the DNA TGTGCCAGCAGCTTGTTAGACAGGGTTAGCGAGCAGTACTTC. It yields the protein CASSLLDRVSEQYF.

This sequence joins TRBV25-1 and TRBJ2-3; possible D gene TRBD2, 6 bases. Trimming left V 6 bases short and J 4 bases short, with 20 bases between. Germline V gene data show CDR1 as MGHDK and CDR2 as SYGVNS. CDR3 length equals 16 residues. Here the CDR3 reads CASSMGLSPGADTQYF. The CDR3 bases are TGTGCCAGCAGCATGGGACTTTCCCCGGGGGCAGATACGCAGTATTTT.

CDR3 loop: CSVRLAGAQGEQYF. The CDR3 nucleotides read TGCAGCGTCAGGTTGGCGGGAGCCCAGGGCGAGCAGTACTTC. The chain joins TRBV29-1 to TRBJ2-7; 7 positions match TRBD2. CDR1 is SQVTM and CDR2 is ANQGSEA in the germline V gene. Germline trimming cut 6 bases from V and 6 bases from J; bases unmatched to any gene: 14. There are 14 residues in the CDR3.

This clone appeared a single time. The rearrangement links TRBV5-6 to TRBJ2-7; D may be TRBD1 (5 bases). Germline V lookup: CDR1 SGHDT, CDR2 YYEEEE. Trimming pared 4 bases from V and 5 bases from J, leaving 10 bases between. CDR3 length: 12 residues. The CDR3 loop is CASSIRVDEQYF. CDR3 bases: TGTGCCAGCAGCATCAGGGTAGACGAGCAGTACTTC.

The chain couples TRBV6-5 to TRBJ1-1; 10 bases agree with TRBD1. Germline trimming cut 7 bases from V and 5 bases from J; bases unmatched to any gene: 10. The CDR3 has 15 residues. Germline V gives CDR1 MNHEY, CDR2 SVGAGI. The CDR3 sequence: CASKRGLGQGTEAFF. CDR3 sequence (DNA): TGTGCCAGCAAAAGGGGCTTGGGACAGGGGACTGAAGCTTTCTTT.